Below, one TCR beta chain is given with its context. The antigen remains undetermined. Reverse transcribing all isolated RNA meant expressed TCRB transcripts were sequenced. The table came from immunoSEQ multiplex PCR; TCRdb's copy has only in-frame clones and leaves some out. The top ten clones hold approximately 0.022% of a sample with hundreds of thousands of clones, over 10% of them seen once. On average, the one heparinised blood draw given by each donor was 90 to 150 mL. The data were taken from a study of beta chain features in type 1 diabetes. In the study overall: Examination spanned approximately 110 million sorted cells from all samples.

Germline-derived CDR1 and CDR2 are SGHTA and FQGNSA. The CDR3 loop spans 15 amino acids. Unmatched junction bases numbered 7, after V lost 5 bases and J lost 5 bases. Study results and caveats: Significant though moderate, a shortening of TCRB CDR3s appeared in all four CD4+ subsets of Type 1 diabetes patients. Amplification by PCR could prefer shorter templates, with the same effect in patients and controls.

V gene TRBV7-2 combines with J gene TRBJ2-3, with 10 bases aligning to TRBD2. The clonotype comes from a man aged 18-30 years with type 1 diabetes. What was sequenced was naive CD4+ T cells from blood. In nucleotides, the CDR3 is TGTGCCAGCAGCAGACTAGCGGGCGGGCGAGATACGCAGTATTTT. Its protein is CASSRLAGGRDTQYF.